The sequence of this T cell receptor (beta chain) was determined in a study of cytomegalovirus exposure and HLA in healthy donors. CDR1 and CDR2 (germline): MDHEN, SYDVKM. This CDR3 region has 16 residues. Concerning this clone: One end of the junction fails to match germline, which may point to a read error.

With 60 Vbeta and 13 Jbeta primers, the PCR was carried out. Method: immunoSEQ multiplex PCR; TCRdb's copy keeps in-frame clones and lacks some. The sample consists of 150,000 to 250,000 clones, 82% of them appearing once. The V gene is TRBV28, the J gene TRBJ1-4; 9 bases agree with TRBD1. The sequencing sample was made of PBMCs. The TCR sequence derives from a woman aged 45 to 65 in good health and CMV-seropositive. The CDR3 nucleotides read TGTGCCAGCAGTCCGACTACAGGGGGCTTTATTGAAGAACTGTTTTTT. It is translated as CASSPTTGGFIEELFF.